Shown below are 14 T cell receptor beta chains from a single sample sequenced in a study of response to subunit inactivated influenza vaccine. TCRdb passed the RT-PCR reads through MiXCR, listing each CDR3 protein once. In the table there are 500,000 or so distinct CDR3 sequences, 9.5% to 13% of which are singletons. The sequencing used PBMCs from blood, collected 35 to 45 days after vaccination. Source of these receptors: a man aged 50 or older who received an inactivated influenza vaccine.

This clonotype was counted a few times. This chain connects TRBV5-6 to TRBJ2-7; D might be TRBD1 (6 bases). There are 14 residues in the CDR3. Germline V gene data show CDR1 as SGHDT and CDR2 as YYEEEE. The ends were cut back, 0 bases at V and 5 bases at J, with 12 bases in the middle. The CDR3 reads CASSLVQGWDEQYF. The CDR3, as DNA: TGTGCCAGCAGCTTGGTTCAGGGGTGGGACGAGCAGTACTTC. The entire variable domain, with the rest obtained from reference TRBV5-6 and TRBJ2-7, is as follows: DAGVTQSPTHLIKTRGQQVTLRCSPKSGHDTVSWYQQALGQGPQFIFQYYEEEERQRGNFPDRFSGHQFPNYSSELNVNALLLGDSALYLCASSLVQGWDEQYFGPGTRLTVT.

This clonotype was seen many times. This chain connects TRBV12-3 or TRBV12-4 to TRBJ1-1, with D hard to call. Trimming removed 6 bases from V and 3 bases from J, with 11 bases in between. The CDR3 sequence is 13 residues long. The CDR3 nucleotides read TGTGCCAGCAGCTCCCTAGCCGACACTGAAGCTTTCTTT. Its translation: CASSSLADTEAFF.

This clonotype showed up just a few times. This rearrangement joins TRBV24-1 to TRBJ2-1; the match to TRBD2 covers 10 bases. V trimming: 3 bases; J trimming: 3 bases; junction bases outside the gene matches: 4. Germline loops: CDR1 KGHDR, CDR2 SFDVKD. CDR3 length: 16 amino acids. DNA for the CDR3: TGTGCCACCAGTGATCGCGGACTAGCGGACTACAATGAGCAGTTCTTC. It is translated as CATSDRGLADYNEQFF.

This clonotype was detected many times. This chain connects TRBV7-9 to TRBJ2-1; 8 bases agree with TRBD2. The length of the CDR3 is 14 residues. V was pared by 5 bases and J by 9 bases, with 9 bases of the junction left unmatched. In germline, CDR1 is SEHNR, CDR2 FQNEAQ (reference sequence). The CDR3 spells CASSMGLVVGEQFF. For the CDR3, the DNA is TGTGCCAGCAGCATGGGACTAGTTGTTGGTGAGCAGTTCTTC.

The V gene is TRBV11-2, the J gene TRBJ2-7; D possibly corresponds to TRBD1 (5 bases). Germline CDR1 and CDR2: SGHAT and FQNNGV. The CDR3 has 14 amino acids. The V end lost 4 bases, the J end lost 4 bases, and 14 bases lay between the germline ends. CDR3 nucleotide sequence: TGTGCCAGCAGCTCTACCCGTACAGGATACGAGCAGTACTTC. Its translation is CASSSTRTGYEQYF.

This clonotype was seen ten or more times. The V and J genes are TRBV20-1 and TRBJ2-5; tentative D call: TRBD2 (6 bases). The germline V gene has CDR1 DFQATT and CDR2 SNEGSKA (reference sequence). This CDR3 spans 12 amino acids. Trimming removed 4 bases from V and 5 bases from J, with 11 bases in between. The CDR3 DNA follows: TGCAGTGCTAAACCGGGAGTTGAGACCCAGTACTTC. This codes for CSAKPGVETQYF.

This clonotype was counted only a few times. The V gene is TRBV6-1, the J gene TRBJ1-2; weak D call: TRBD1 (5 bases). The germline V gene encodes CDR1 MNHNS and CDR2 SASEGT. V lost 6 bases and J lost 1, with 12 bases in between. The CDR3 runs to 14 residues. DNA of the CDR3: TGTGCCAGCAGCTTCACAGGAAATAACTATGGCTACACCTTC. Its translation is CASSFTGNNYGYTF.

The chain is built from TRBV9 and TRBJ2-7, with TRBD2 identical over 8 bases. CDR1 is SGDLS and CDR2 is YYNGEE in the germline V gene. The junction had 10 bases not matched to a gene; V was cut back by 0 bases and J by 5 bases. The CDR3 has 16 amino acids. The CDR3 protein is CASSVGKRETHDEQYF. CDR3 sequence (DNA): TGTGCCAGCAGCGTAGGGAAGCGGGAGACTCATGACGAGCAGTACTTC. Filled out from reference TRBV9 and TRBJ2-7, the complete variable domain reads DSGVTQTPKHLITATGQRVTLRCSPRSGDLSVYWYQQSLDQGLQFLIQYYNGEERAKGNILERFSAQQFPDLHSELNLSSLELGDSALYFCASSVGKRETHDEQYFGPGTRLTVT.

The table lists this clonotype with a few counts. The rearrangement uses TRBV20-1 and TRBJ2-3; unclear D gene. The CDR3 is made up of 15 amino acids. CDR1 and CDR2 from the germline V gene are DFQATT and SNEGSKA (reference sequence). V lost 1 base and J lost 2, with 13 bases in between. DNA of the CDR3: TGCAGTGCTAGAGGCCCCGGCAGAGACACAGATACGCAGTATTTT. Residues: CSARGPGRDTDTQYF.

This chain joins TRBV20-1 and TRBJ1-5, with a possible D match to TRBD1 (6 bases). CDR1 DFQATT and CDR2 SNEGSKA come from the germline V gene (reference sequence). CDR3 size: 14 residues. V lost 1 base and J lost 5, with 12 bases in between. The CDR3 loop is CSARAFKGDQPQHF. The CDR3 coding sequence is TGCAGTGCTAGAGCTTTTAAGGGGGATCAGCCCCAGCATTTT.

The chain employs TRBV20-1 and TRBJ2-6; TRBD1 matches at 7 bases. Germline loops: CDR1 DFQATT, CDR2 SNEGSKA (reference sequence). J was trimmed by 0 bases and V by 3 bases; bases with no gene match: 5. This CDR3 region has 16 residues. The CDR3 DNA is TGCAGTGCTAGTAAGGGGGCCTACTCTGGGGCCAACGTCCTGACTTTC. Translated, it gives CSASKGAYSGANVLTF.

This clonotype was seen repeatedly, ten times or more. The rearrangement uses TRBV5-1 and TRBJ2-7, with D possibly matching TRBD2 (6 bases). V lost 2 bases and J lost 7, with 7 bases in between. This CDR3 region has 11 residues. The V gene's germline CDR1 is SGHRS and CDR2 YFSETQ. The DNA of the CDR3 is TGCGCCAGCAGCTTCGCGGGGGAGCAGTACTTC. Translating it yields CASSFAGEQYF.

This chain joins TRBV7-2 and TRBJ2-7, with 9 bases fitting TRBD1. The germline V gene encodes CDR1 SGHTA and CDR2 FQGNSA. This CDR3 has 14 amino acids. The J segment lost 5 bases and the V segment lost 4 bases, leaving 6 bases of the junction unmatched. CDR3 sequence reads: CASSSWTGVDEQYF. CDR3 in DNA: TGTGCCAGCAGCTCATGGACAGGGGTCGACGAGCAGTACTTC.

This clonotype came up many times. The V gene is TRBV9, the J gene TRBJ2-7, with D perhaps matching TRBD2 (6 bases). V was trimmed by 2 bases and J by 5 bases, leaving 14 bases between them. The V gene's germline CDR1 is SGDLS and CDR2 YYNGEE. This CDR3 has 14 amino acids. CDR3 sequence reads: CASSVGGDRNEQYF. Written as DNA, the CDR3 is TGTGCCAGCAGCGTTGGAGGGGATCGGAACGAGCAGTACTTC.